Below, 7 T cell receptor beta chains from the same sample are listed, as sequenced in a study of blood T cells in healthy people across ages (dated by TCRdb to between 2015 and 2016). The library came from 5' RACE. Instrument used: Illumina HiSeq 2500. A second 7 to 11 cycle PCR used a sample-barcoded 5' primer and a J-beta primer mix. TCRdb applied fastp at Q25 and MiXCR to the public reads, then kept only in-frame beta chains. For every CDR3 protein sequence, its rows merge into one entry that carries the most common genes and DNA. This sample comprises a few hundred thousand distinct CDR3 sequences, approximately 25% of them detected only once. Less than 20% of the sample goes to the ten largest clones. The sample comprised blood. The receptors here all came from a woman in her 70s in good health.

This clonotype was observed a few times. The chain employs TRBV9 and TRBJ2-5; D gene ambiguous. V was cut by 2 bases and J by 7 bases, with 9 bases left in between. Germline V lookup: CDR1 SGDLS, CDR2 YYNGEE. This CDR3 is built from 12 residues. Here the CDR3 DNA reads TGTGCCAGCAGCGTCCCCTCAGGGACCCAGTACTTC. It translates to CASSVPSGTQYF.

V usage is TRBV7-9 and J usage is TRBJ2-7; the match to TRBD2 covers 8 bases. The ends lost 6 bases at V and 0 bases at J; junction bases unmatched: 4. The length of the CDR3 is 14 residues. The germline gives CDR1 SEHNR, CDR2 FQNEAQ (reference sequence). The CDR3 nucleotides are TGTGCCAGCAGGATAGCGGGGAACTCCTACGAGCAGTACTTC. This encodes CASRIAGNSYEQYF.

This clonotype was counted only a few times. The V and J genes are TRBV6-5 and TRBJ1-6, with D hard to call. The CDR3 is made up of 15 amino acids. Germline V gene sequence: CDR1 MNHEY, CDR2 SVGAGI. The V end was cut by 0 bases, the J end by 13 bases, with 16 bases between. The CDR3 protein is CASSYSSHGFSPLHF. The CDR3 region has the DNA TGTGCCAGCAGTTACTCGAGTCACGGTTTCTCCCCCCTCCACTTT.

The rearrangement joins TRBV20-1 to TRBJ1-6; no clear D. The germline V and J ends were trimmed by 0 bases and 9 bases, with 6 bases remaining between them. CDR1 is DFQATT, CDR2 SNEGSKA, per germline (reference sequence). The CDR3 sequence is 12 residues long. The CDR3 DNA sequence: TGCAGTGCTAGAGATGAGGTTTCACCCCTCCACTTT. Translated: CSARDEVSPLHF.

This clonotype has only one observation. The V gene is TRBV5-1, the J gene TRBJ2-1; 8 bases are a match to TRBD2. Germline lookup yields CDR1 SGHRS and CDR2 YFSETQ. V dropped 2 bases and J dropped 7; count of bases not matched to a gene: 11. This CDR3 is built from 16 residues. CDR3 residues: CASSFVAASGQNEQFF. The CDR3 DNA reads as TGCGCCAGCAGCTTCGTAGCTGCTAGCGGGCAGAATGAGCAGTTCTTC.

This clonotype has more than one count but fewer than ten. At one end the junction does not follow the germline gene, possibly because of a read error. V usage is TRBV3-1 and J usage is TRBJ1-1; 7 nucleotides line up with TRBD1. This CDR3 contains 14 residues. Germline loops: CDR1 LGHDT, CDR2 YNNKEL (reference sequence). Here the CDR3 reads CVSSQGTANTEAFF. For the CDR3, the DNA is TGTGTCAGCAGCCAAGGGACAGCGAACACTGAAGCTTTCTTT.

The rearrangement links TRBV20-1 to TRBJ2-7; D possibly corresponds to TRBD1 (6 bases). Trimming removed 6 bases at V and 2 bases at J, with 11 bases between. CDR3 size: 12 residues. Germline assignment: CDR1 DFQATT and CDR2 SNEGSKA (reference sequence). DNA for the CDR3: TGCAGTGCGAAATCAGGGGCCTACGAGCAGTACTTC. This codes for CSAKSGAYEQYF.